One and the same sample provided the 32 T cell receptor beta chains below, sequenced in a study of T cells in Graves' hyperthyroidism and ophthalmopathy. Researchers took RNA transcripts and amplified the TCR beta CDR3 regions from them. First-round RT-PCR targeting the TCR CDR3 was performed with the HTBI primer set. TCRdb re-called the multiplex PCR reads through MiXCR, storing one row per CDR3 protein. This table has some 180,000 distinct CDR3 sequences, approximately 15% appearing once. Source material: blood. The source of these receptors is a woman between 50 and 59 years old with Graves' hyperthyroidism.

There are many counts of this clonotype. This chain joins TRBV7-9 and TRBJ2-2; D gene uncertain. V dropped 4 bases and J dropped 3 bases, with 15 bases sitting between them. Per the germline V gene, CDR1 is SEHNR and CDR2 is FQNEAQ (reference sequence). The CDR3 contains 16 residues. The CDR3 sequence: CASSSGSGFYTGELFF. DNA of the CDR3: TGTGCCAGCAGCTCAGGTTCCGGGTTTTACACCGGGGAGCTGTTTTTT.

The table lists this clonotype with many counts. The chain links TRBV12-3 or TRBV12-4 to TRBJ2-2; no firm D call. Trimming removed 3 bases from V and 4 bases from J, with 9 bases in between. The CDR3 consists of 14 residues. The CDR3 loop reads CASSFLEPTGELFF. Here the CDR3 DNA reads TGTGCCAGCAGTTTCCTCGAACCCACCGGGGAGCTGTTTTTT.

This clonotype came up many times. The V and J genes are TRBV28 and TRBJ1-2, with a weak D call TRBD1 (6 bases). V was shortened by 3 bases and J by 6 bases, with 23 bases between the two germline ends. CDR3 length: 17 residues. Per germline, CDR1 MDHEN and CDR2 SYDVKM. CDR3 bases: TGTGCCAGCAGTTTGTACGGGGGGGCGACGGGCTTGGATGGCTACACCTTC. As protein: CASSLYGGATGLDGYTF.

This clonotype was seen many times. CDR3 sequence reads: CASSLGDPTLEGQFF. For the CDR3, the DNA is TGCGCCAGCAGCTTGGGCGACCCAACCCTAGAGGGGCAGTTCTTC. The chain has TRBV5-1 and TRBJ2-1; D is possibly TRBD2 (5 bases). Trimming took off 0 bases at V and 12 bases at J, with 19 bases between the two ends. The V gene's germline CDR1 is SGHRS and CDR2 YFSETQ. CDR3 length equals 15 residues.

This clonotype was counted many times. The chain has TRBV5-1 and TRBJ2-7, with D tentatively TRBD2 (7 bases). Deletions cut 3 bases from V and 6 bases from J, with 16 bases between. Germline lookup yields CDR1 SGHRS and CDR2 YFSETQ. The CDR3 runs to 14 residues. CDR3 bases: TGCGCCAGCAGCTGGGGGGGGCAGGTTCGCGAGCAGTACTTC. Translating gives CASSWGGQVREQYF.

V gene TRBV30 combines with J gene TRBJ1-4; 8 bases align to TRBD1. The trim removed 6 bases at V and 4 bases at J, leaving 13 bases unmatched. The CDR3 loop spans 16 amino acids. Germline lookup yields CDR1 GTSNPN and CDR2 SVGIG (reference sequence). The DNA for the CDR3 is TGTGCCTGCACAACCGGCAGGGGGCTAAATAATGAAAAACTGTTTTTT. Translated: CACTTGRGLNNEKLFF.

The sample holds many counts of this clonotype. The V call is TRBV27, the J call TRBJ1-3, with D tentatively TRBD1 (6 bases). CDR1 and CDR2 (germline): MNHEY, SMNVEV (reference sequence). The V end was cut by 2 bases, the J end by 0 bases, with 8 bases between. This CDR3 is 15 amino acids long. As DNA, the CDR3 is TGTGCCAGCAGTTTACAGGGGACCTCTGGAAACACCATATATTTT. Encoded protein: CASSLQGTSGNTIYF.

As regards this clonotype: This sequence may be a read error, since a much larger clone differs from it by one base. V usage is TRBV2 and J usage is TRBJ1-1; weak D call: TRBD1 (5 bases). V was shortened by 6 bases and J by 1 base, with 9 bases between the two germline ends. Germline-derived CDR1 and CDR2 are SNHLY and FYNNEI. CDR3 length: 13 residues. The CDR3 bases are TGTGCCAGCAGGTACGACAGGAACACTGAAGCTTTCTTT. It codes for CASRYDRNTEAFF.

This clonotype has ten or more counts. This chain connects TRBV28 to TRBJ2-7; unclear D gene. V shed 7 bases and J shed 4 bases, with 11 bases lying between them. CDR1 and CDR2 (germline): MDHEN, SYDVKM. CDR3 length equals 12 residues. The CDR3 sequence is CASNTHLYEQYF. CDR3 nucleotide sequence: TGTGCCAGCAATACCCACCTTTACGAGCAGTACTTC. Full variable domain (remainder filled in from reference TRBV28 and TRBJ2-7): DVKVTQSSRYLVKRTGEKVFLECVQDMDHENMFWYRQDPGLGLRLIYFSYDVKMKEKGDIPEGYSVSREKKERFSLILESASTNQTSMYLCASNTHLYEQYFGPGTRLTVT.

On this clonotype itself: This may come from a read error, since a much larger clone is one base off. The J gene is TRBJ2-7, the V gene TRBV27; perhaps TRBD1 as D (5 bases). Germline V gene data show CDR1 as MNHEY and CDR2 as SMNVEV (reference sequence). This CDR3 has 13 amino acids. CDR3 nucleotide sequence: TGTGCCAGCAGTTTTGACAGATCCTACGAGCAGTCCTTC. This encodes CASSFDRSYEQSF.

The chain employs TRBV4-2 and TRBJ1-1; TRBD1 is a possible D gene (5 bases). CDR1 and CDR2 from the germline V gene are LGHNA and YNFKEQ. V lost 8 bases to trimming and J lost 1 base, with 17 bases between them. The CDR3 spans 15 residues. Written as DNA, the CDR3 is TGTGCCAGCCAAAATCAGATGACAGAGAACACTGAAGCTTTCTTT. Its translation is CASQNQMTENTEAFF.

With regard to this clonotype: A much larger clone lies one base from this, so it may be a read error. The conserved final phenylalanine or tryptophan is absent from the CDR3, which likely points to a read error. CDR3 nucleotide sequence: TGTGCCAGTAGTAAGACAGGGACCTTCAATCAGCCCCAGCATCTT. This sequence encodes CASSKTGTFNQPQHL. The chain couples TRBV19 to TRBJ1-5, with 7 positions matching TRBD1. V dropped 4 bases and J dropped 3; count of bases not matched to a gene: 6. Germline V gene data show CDR1 as LNHDA and CDR2 as SQIVND (reference sequence). The CDR3 totals 15 residues.

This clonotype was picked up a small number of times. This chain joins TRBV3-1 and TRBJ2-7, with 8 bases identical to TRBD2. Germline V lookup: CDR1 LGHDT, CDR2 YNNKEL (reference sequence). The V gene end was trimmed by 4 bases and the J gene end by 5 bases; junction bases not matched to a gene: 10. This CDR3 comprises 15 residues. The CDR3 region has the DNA TGTGCCAGCAGCCCCGTCGGGGGGGGAGGGGACGAGCAGTACTTC. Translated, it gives CASSPVGGGGDEQYF.

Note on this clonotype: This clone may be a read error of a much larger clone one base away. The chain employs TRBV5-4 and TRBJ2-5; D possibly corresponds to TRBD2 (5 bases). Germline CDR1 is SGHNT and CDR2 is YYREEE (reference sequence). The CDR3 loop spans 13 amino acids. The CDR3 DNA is TGTGCCGGCAGCTTGACCGGGATTGAGACCCAGTACTTC. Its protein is CAGSLTGIETQYF.

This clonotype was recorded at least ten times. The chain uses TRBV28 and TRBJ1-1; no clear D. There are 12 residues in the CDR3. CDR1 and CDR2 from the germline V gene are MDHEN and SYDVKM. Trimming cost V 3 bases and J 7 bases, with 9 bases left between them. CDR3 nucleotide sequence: TGTGCCAGCAGTTTTGGGAGTATTGAAGCTTTCTTT. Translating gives CASSFGSIEAFF.

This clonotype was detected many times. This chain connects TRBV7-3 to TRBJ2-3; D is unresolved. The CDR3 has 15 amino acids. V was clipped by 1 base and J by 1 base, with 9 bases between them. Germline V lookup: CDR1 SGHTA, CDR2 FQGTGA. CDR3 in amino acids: CASSLRMTGTDTQYF. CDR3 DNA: TGTGCCAGCAGCTTAAGGATGACTGGCACAGATACGCAGTATTTT. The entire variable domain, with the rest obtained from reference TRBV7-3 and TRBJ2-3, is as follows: GAGVSQTPSNKVTEKGKYVELRCDPISGHTALYWYRQSLGQGPEFLIYFQGTGAADDSGLPNDRFFAVRPEGSVSTLKIQRTERGDSAVYLCASSLRMTGTDTQYFGPGTRLTVL.

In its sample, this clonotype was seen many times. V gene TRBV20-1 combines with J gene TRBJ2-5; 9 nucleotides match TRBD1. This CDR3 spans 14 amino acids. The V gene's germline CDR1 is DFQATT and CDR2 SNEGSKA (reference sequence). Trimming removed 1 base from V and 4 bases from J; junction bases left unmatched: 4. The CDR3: CSARGRTGVETQYF. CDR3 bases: TGCAGTGCTAGAGGGAGGACAGGGGTAGAGACCCAGTACTTC.

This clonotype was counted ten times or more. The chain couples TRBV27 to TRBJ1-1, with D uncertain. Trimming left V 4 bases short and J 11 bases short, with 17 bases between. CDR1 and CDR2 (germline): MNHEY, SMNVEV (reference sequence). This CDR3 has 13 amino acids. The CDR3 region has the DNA TGTGCCAGCAGTTCGGACTGGGCCGGGGTGGCTTTCTTT. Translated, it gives CASSSDWAGVAFF.

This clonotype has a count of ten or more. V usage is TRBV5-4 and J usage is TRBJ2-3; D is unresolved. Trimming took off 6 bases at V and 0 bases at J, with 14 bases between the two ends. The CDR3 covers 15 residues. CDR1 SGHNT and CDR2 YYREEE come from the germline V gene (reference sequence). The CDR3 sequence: CASKEAARSTDTQYF. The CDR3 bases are TGTGCCAGCAAAGAGGCAGCTCGGAGCACAGATACGCAGTATTTT.

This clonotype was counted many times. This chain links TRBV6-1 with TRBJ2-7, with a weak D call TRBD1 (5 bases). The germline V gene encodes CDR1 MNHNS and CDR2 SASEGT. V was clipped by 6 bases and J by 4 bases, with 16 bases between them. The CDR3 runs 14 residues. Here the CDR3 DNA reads TGTGCCAGCAGCCCTCGACAGTCTGGTTACGAGCAGTACTTC. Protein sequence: CASSPRQSGYEQYF.

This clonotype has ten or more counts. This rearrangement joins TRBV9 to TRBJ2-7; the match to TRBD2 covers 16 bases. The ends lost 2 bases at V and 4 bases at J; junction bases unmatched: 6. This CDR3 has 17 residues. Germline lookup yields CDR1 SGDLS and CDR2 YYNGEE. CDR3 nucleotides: TGTGCCAGCAGCGTTGGGACTAGCGGGGGGGCCGGGTACGAGCAGTACTTC. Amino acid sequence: CASSVGTSGGAGYEQYF.

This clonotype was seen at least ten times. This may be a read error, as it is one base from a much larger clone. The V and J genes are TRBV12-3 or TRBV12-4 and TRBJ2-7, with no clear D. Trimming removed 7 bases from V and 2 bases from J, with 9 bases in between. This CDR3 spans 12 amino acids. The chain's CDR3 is CASTGRTYEQYF. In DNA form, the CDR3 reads TGTGCCAGCACGGGTAGAACCTACGAGCAGTACTTC.

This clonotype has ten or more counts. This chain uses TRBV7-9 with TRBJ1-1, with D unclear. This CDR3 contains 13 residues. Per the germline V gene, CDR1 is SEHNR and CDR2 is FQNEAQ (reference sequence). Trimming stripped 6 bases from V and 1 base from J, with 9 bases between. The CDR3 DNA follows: TGTGCCAGCAGGGAACAGACGAACACTGAAGCTTTCTTT. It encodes CASREQTNTEAFF.

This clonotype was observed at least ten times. The CDR3 coding sequence is TGTGCCAGCAGTTTAATTCTTTCGGGGGTGAACACTGAAGCTTTCTTT. Amino acids: CASSLILSGVNTEAFF. The V gene is TRBV12-3 or TRBV12-4, the J gene TRBJ1-1; D is perhaps TRBD1 (5 bases). The CDR3 length is 16 residues. The V and J ends lost 2 bases and 0 bases respectively, with 13 bases between them.

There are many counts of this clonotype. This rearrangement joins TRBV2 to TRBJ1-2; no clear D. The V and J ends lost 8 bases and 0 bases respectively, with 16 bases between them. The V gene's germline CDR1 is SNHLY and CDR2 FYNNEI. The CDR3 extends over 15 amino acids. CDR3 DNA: TGTGCCAGCGTCCCTCTCGGGGAACCTAACTATGGCTACACCTTC. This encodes CASVPLGEPNYGYTF.

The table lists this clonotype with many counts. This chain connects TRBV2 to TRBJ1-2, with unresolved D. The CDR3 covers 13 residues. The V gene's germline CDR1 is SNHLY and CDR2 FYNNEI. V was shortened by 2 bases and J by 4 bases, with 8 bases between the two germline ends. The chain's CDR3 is CASSELSVYGYTF. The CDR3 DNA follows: TGTGCCAGCAGTGAATTGTCAGTCTATGGCTACACCTTC.

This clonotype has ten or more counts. CDR3 bases: TGCGCCAGCACCCCGGGGCTGATGAACACTGAAGCTTTCTTT. It yields the protein CASTPGLMNTEAFF. The rearrangement joins TRBV5-1 to TRBJ1-1; perhaps TRBD1 as D (5 bases). The germline gives CDR1 SGHRS, CDR2 YFSETQ. The germline V and J ends were trimmed by 6 bases and 0 bases, with 12 bases remaining between them. The CDR3 length is 14 residues.

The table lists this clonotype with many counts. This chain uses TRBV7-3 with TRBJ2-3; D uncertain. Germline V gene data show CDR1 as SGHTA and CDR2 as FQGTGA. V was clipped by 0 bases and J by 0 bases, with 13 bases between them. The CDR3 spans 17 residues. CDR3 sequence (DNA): TGTGCCAGCAGCTTAACGGGCCTAACTGCTAGCACAGATACGCAGTATTTT. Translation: CASSLTGLTASTDTQYF. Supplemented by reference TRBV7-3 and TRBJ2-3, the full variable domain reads GAGVSQTPSNKVTEKGKYVELRCDPISGHTALYWYRQSLGQGPEFLIYFQGTGAADDSGLPNDRFFAVRPEGSVSTLKIQRTERGDSAVYLCASSLTGLTASTDTQYFGPGTRLTVL.

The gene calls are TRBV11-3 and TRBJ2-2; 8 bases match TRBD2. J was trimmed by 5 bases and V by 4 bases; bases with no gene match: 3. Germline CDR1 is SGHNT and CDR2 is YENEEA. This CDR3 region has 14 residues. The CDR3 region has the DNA TGTGCCAGCAGCTCCCGGGGGGGAACCGGGGAGCTGTTTTTT. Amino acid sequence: CASSSRGGTGELFF.

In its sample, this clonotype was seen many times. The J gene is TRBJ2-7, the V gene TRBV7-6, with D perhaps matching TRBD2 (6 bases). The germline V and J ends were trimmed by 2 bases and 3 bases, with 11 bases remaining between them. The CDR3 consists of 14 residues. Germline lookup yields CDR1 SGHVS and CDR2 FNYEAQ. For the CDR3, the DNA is TGTGCCAGCAGCTTAAACGGCGGGGTCTACGAGCAGTACTTC. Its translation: CASSLNGGVYEQYF.

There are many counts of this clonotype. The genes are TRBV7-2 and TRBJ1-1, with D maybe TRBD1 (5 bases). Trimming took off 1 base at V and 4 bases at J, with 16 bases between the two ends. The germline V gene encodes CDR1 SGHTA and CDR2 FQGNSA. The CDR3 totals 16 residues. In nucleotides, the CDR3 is TGTGCCAGCAGCTTAGGGGAGTTGGGGGTCGCCACTGAAGCTTTCTTT. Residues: CASSLGELGVATEAFF.

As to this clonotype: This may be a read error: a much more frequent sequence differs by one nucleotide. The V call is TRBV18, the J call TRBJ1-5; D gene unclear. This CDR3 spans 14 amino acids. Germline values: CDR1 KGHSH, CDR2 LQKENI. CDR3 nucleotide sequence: TGTGCCAGCCCACCGAACGGTGGTAATCAGCCCCAGCATTTT. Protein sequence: CASPPNGGNQPQHF.